This T cell receptor beta chain is from a study of control samples from healthy donors and cancer patients. There are 13 residues in the CDR3. Germline assignment: CDR1 MDHEN and CDR2 SYDVKM. The V gene lost 5 bases and the J gene lost 5 bases, with 12 bases spanning the gap. The data were produced by immunoSEQ multiplex PCR, yet TCRdb's version contains in-frame clones alone and is incomplete. The repertoire has around 78,000 clones, around 94% of them found once; the top ten carry approximately 4.8%. The TCR sequence derives from a woman aged 18-30 years in good health. The sequencing input was blood. The rearrangement joins TRBV28 to TRBJ2-5; possibly TRBD1 or TRBD2 for D (5 bases each). The DNA of the CDR3 is TGTGCCAGCAGTGGGACGCGCCCGGAGACCCAGTACTTC. This translates into CASSGTRPETQYF.